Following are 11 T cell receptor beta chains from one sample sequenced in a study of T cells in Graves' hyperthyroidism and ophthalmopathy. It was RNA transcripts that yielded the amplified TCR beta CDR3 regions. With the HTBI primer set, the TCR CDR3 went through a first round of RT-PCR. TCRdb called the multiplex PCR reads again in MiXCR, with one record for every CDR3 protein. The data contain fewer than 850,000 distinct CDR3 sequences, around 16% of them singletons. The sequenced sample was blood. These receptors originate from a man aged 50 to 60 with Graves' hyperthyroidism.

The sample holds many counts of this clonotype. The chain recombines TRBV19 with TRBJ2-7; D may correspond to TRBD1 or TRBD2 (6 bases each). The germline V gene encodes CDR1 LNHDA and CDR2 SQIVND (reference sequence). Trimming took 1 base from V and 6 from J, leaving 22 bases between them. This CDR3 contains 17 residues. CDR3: CASSIAFSLQQGGEQYF. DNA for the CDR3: TGTGCCAGTAGTATAGCCTTCTCCCTCCAACAGGGAGGCGAGCAGTACTTC. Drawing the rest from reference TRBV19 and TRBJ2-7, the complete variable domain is DGGITQSPKYLFRKEGQNVTLSCEQNLNHDAMYWYRQDPGQGLRLIYYSQIVNDFQKGDIAEGYSVSREKKESFPLTVTSAQKNPTAFYLCASSIAFSLQQGGEQYFGPGTRLTVT.

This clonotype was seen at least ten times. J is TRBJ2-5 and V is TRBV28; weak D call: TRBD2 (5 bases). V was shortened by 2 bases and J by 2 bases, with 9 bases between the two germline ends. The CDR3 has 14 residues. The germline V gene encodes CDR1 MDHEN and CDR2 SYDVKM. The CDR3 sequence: CASSLPGTQETQYF. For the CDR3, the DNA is TGTGCCAGCAGTTTACCGGGAACACAAGAGACCCAGTACTTC.

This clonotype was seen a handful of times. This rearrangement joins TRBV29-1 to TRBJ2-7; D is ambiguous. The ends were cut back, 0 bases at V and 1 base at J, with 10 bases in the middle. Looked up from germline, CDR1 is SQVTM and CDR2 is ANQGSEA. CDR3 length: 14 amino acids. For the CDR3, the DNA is TGCAGCGTTGAAGACCCCGGAGAGTCCTACGAGCAGTACTTC. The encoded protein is CSVEDPGESYEQYF.

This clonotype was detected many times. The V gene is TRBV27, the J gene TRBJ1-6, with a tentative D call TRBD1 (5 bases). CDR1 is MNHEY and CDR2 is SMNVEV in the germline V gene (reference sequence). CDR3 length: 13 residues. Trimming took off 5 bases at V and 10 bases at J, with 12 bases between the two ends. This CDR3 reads CASSRAGDSPLHF. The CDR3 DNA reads TGTGCCAGCAGTCGTGCTGGGGACTCACCCCTCCACTTT.

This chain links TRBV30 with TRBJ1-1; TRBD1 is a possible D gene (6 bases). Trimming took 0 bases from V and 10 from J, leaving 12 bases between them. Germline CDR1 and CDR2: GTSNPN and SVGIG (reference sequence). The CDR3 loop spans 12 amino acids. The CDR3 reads CAWSVGGRGAFF. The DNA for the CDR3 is TGTGCCTGGAGTGTGGGGGGGCGCGGAGCTTTCTTT. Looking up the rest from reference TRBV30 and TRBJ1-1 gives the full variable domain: SQTIHQWPATLVQPVGSPLSLECTVEGTSNPNLYWYRQAAGRGLQLLFYSVGIGQISSEVPQNLSASRPQDRQFILSSKKLLLSDSGFYLCAWSVGGRGAFFGQGTRLTVV.

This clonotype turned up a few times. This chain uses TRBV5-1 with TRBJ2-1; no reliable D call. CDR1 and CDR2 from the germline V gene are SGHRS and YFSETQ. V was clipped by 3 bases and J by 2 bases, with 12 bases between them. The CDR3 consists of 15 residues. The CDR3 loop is CASSWNREAYNEQFF. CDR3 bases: TGCGCCAGCAGCTGGAATAGAGAAGCCTACAATGAGCAGTTCTTC.

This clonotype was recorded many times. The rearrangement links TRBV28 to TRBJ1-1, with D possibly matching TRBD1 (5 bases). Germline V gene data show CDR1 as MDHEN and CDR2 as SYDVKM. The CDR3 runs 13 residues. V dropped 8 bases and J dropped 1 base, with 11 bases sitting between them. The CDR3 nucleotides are TGTGCCAGCGGGCCCGGGGGGAACACTGAAGCTTTCTTT. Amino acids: CASGPGGNTEAFF. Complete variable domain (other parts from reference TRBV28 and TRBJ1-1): DVKVTQSSRYLVKRTGEKVFLECVQDMDHENMFWYRQDPGLGLRLIYFSYDVKMKEKGDIPEGYSVSREKKERFSLILESASTNQTSMYLCASGPGGNTEAFFGQGTRLTVV.

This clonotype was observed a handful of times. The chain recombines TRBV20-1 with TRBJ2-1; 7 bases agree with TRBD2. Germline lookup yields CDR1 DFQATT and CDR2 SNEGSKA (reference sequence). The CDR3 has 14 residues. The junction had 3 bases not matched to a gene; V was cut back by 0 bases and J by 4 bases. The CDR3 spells CSARDFGGYNEQFF. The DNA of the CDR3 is TGCAGTGCTAGAGATTTCGGGGGGTACAATGAGCAGTTCTTC.

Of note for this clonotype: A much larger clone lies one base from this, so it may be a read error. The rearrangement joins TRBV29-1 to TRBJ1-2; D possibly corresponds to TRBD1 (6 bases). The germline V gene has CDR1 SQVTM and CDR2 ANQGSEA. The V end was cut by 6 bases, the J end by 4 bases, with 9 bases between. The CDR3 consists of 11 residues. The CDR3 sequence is CSVGHSYGYTF. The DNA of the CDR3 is TGCAGCGTGGGACACTCCTATGGCTACACCTTC. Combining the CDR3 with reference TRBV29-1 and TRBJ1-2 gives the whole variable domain SAVISQKPSRDICQRGTSLTIQCQVDSQVTMMFWYRQQPGQSLTLIATANQGSEATYESGFVIDKFPISRPNLTFSTLTVSNMSPEDSSIYLCSVGHSYGYTFGSGTRLTVV.

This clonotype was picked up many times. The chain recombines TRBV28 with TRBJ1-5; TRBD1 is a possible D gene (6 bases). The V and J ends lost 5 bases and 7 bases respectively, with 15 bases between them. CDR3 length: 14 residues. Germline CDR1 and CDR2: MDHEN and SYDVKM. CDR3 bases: TGTGCCAGCAGTGTCCGGGAAGGGGGACAGCCCCAGCATTTT. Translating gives CASSVREGGQPQHF.

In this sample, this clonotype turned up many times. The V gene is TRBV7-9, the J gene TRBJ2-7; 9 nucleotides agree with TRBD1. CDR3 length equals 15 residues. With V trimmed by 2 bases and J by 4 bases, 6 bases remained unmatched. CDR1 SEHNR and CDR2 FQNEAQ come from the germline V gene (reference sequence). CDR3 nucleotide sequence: TGTGCCAGCAGCTTACCGGGACAGGGCCTATACGAGCAGTACTTC. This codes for CASSLPGQGLYEQYF.